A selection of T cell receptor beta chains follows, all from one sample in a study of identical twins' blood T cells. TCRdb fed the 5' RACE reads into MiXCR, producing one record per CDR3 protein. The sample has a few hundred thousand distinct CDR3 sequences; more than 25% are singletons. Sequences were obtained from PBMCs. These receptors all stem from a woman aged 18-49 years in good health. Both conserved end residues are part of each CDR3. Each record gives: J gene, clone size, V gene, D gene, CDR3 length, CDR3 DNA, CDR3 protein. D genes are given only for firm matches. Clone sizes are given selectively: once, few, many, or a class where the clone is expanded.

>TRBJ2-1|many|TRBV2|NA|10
TGTGCCAGCAGGGGTAATGAGCAGTTCTTC
CASRGNEQFF
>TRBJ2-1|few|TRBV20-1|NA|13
TGCAGTGCACCCTCCGACTTCTTCAATGAGCAGTTCTTC
CSAPSDFFNEQFF
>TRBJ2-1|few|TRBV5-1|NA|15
TGCGCCAGCAGCTTGGCAGCGGGCTCCTACAATGAGCAGTTCTTC
CASSLAAGSYNEQFF
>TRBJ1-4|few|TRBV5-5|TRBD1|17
TGTGCCAGCAGCCGTTCGGGACAGGGGTTAACTAATGAAAAACTGTTTTTT
CASSRSGQGLTNEKLFF
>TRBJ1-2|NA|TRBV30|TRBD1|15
TGTGCCTGGAGTCCAGGGACAGGGATTTCCTATGGCTACACCTTC
CAWSPGTGISYGYTF
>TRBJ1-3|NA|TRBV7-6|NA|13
TGTGCCAGCAGCTTAGAAGTGTCGAACACCATATATTTT
CASSLEVSNTIYF
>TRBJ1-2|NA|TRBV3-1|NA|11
TGTGCCAGCAGCCAAATTTGGGACACACGCTTC
CASSQIWDTRF
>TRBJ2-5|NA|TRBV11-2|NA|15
TGTGCCAGCAGTTCCACAAGGGGTTACGGAGAGACCCAGTACTTC
CASSSTRGYGETQYF
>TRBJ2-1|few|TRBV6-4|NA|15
TGTGCCAGCAGTACGCAGGGGAGTAAGCACAATGAGCAGTTCTTC
CASSTQGSKHNEQFF
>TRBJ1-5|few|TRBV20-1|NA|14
TGCAGTGCTGGCCGGGCCGAGGGAGGGGAGCCCCTGCATTTT
CSAGRAEGGEPLHF
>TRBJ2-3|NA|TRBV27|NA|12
TGTGCCAGCACGGGGGAAAGGCATACGCAGTATTTT
CASTGERHTQYF
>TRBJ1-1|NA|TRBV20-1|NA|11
TGCAGTTCCTTCGGGGAAGGGGAAGCTTTCTTT
CSSFGEGEAFF
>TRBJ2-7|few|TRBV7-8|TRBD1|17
TGTGCCAGCAGCTTCCCCAAACGGACAGGAGCCTCTTACGAGCAGTACTTC
CASSFPKRTGASYEQYF
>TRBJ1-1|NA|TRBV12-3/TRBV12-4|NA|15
TGTGCCAGCAGTTTAGGCCGCCGGAAGGGCACTGAAGCTTTCTTT
CASSLGRRKGTEAFF
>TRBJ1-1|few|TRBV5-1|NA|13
TGCGCCAGCAGCTTGGCAGGGGTTGGTGAAGCTTTCTTT
CASSLAGVGEAFF
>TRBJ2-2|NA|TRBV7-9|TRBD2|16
TGTGCCAGCAGCGCGACTAGCGGGAGCACCACCGGGGAGCTGTTTTTT
CASSATSGSTTGELFF
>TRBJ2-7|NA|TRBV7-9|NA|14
TGTGCCAGCAGCTTACTGGACAGCTCCTACGAGCAGTACTTC
CASSLLDSSYEQYF
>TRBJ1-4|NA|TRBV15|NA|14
TGTGCCACCCGGGGCGAGGGAGTCTTTGAAAAACTGTTTTTT
CATRGEGVFEKLFF
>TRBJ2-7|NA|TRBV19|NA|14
TGTGCCAGTAGTACGGGACATCGCTCCTACGAGCGGTACTTC
CASSTGHRSYERYF
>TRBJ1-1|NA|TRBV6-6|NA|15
TGTGCCAGCAGTCCTGCAGGGTCGGCGAACACTGAAGCTTTCTTT
CASSPAGSANTEAFF
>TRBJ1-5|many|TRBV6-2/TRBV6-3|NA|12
TGTGCCAGTTGCGGGGAGATTCAGCCCCAGCATTTT
CASCGEIQPQHF
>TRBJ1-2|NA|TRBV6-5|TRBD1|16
TGTGCCAGCAGTTTGTCCGGGGGGACAGGAGTATATGGCTACACCTTC
CASSLSGGTGVYGYTF
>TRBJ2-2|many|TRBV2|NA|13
TGTGCCAGTCTGACAGGGAACACCGGGGAGCTGTTTTTT
CASLTGNTGELFF
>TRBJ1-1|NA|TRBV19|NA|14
TGTGCCAGTAGGGACCTTCTGGTGGACACTGAAGCTTTCTTT
CASRDLLVDTEAFF
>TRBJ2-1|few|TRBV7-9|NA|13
TGTGCCAGCAGCTTAGTCTTAGGTGGTGAGCAGTTCTTC
CASSLVLGGEQFF
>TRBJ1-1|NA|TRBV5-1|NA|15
TGCGCCAGCAGCTTCGGGACTTTTCTGAACACTGAAGCTTTCTTT
CASSFGTFLNTEAFF
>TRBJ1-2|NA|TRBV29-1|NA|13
TGCAGCGCTGGTCTAGGAGGGAACTATGGCTACACCTTC
CSAGLGGNYGYTF
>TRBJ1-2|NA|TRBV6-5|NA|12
TGTGCCAGCGCGACAGGCGAATATGGCTACACCTTC
CASATGEYGYTF
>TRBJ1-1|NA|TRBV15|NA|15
TGTGCCACCAGTCCAGCCCAGGGCCCCAACACTGAAGCTTTCTTT
CATSPAQGPNTEAFF
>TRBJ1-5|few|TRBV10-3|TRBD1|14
TGTGCCATCAGCCCAACAGGGGAGTATCAGCCCCAGCATTTT
CAISPTGEYQPQHF
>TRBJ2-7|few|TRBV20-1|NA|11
TGCAGTGCCCCCTCACAGACGGGGCAGTACTTC
CSAPSQTGQYF
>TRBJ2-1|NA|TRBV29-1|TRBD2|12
TGCAGCTTTGATCAGGCGGCGGGAGGGCAGTTCTTC
CSFDQAAGGQFF
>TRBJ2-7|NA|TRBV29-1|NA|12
TGCAGCGTCGCCGAAAGCGCCTACGAGCAGTACTTC
CSVAESAYEQYF
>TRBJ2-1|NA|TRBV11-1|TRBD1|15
TGTGCCAGCAGCTATAGTGGGACAGGGGTCAATGAGCAGTTCTTC
CASSYSGTGVNEQFF
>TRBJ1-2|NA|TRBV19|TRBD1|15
TGTGCCGGCCGGGACAGAAAAGCCTTCGCTATTGGCTACACCTTC
CAGRDRKAFAIGYTF
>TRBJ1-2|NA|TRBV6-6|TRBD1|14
TGTGCCAGCAGTTGGGACAGGAATAGGGATGGCTACACCTTC
CASSWDRNRDGYTF
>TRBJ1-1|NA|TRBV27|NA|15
TGTGCCAGCGGGTTTACAGGACTCGGGGACTCTGGAGCTTTCTTT
CASGFTGLGDSGAFF
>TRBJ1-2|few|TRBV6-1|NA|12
TGTGCCAGCAGTGGATATTTCTATGGCTACACCTTC
CASSGYFYGYTF
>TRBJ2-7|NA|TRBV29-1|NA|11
TGCAGCGCCGAAGGGTTCTACGAGCAGTACTTC
CSAEGFYEQYF
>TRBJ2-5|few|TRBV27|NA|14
TGTGCCAGCAGCCTTAGGGGATATCAAGAGACCCAGTACTTC
CASSLRGYQETQYF
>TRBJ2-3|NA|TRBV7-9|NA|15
TGTGCCAGCAGCTCCCGGGGCGACAGCACAGATACGCAGTATTTT
CASSSRGDSTDTQYF
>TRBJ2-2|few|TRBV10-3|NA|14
TGTGCCATCAGTGGGTCGAGGAACACCGGGGAGCTGTTTTTT
CAISGSRNTGELFF
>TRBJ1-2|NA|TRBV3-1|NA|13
TGTGCCAGCAGCTACCCGGGGGGAGATGGCTACACCTTC
CASSYPGGDGYTF
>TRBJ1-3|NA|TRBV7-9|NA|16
TGTGCCAGCAGCTTAGGCGTCCGAGACTCTGGAAACACCATATATTTT
CASSLGVRDSGNTIYF